This TCR beta chain was recovered during a study of Graves' ophthalmopathy and Graves' hyperthyroidism. The overall study: Peripheral blood samples were taken at initial diagnosis, before any treatment.

The CDR3 is 13 amino acids. V shed 1 base and J shed 8 bases, with 6 bases lying between them. Germline CDR1 is SNHLY and CDR2 is FYNNEI. From RNA, the CDR3 regions of TCR beta chains were amplified and sequenced. RT-PCR with HTBI primers came first, then second-round multiplex PCR. MiXCR, run by TCRdb on the multiplex PCR reads, gives a single entry per CDR3 protein. The repertoire holds hundreds of thousands of distinct CDR3 sequences, 15% seen once, with about 7.3% in the top ten. In its sample, this clonotype was seen many times. This receptor was taken from a woman aged 18-29 years with stable Graves' hyperthyroidism. The J gene is TRBJ1-6, the V gene TRBV2; the D is unclear. Sample: peripheral blood. CDR3 in amino acids: CASSEEVDSPLHF. The CDR3 DNA reads TGTGCCAGCAGTGAAGAAGTGGATTCACCCCTCCACTTT.